The text below deals with one T cell receptor (beta chain). As yet, its antigen is unknown. The entry originates in a study of immune evolution from preneoplasia to lung adenocarcinoma. Whole-study findings and limits: Highest clonality occurred in KRAS-mutant, not EGFR-mutant or double wild-type, nodules. From normal lung to invasive adenocarcinoma, top clone frequencies appeared to decrease.

H&E slides confirmed each diagnosis, reviewed by two pathologists independently. Measured with immunoSEQ multiplex PCR; TCRdb has only the in-frame clones, and not every one. The table has some 7,400 clones, about 85% seen once. The specimen sequenced was FFPE minimally invasive lung adenocarcinoma tissue. This TCR derives from a person aged 70 to 80 with lung adenocarcinoma.

The chain's CDR3 is CASSLVISNQPQHF. In DNA, the CDR3 is TGTGCCAGCAGTTTGGTGATTAGCAATCAGCCCCAGCATTTT. V and J are TRBV28 and TRBJ1-5, with D uncertain. Germline V gives CDR1 MDHEN, CDR2 SYDVKM. V lost 3 bases, J lost 0 bases, and 6 bases lay in between. The CDR3 sequence is 14 residues long.